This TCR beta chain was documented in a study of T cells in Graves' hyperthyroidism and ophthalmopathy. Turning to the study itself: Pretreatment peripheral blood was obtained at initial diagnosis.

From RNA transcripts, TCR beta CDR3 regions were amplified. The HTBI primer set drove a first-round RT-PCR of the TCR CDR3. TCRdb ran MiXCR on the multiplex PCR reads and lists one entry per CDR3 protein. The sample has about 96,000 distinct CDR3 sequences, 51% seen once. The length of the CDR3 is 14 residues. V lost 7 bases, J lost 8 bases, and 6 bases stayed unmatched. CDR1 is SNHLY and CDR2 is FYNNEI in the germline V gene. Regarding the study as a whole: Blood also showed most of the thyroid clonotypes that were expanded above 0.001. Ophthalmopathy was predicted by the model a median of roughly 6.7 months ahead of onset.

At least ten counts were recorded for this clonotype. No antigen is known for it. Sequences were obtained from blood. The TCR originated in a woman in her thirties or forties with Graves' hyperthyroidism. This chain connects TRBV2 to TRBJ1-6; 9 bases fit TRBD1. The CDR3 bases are TGTGCCAGCACCGGGAGGGACAGGGATTCACCCCTCCACTTT. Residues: CASTGRDRDSPLHF.